Described below is a single T cell receptor (beta chain) sequence and its context. The specificity of this receptor is unknown. Base qualities are missing; no much larger clone stands one base away. This record belongs to a study of post-analysis software for immune sequencing data (dated by TCRdb to the mid-2010s). A note on the overall study: Recorded disease courses included relapsing-remitting, secondary progressive and progressive-relapsing multiple sclerosis, with some patients lacking subtype annotation. A subset of samples was prepared in parallel using single-end sample barcoding, then pooled and co-amplified after Illumina adapter ligation. Patient repertoires were compared against about a dozen previously published healthy control repertoires from donors aged roughly 6 to 28 years. The paper's findings and limits, for the study overall: The control group was slightly older than the multiple sclerosis patient group. Compared with controls, multiple sclerosis patients had significantly lower normalized Chao1 diversity, a finding suggesting substantial peripheral T-cell clonal expansion. Strong co-clustering of samples prepared in the same batch was shown by direct clustering with F measure, prompting a batch-effect correction.

To demonstrate the VDJtools post-analysis software, TCR beta repertoires were profiled from the peripheral blood of more than ten young patients with multiple sclerosis. The multiple sclerosis patients were children and adolescents ranging in age from roughly 6 to 16 years. The library was prepared using PCR. TCRdb names Illumina HiSeq 2500 as the instrument used. To reduce PCR and sequencing biases, unique molecular identifiers were built into the TCR beta cDNA libraries. Approximately 500,000 cDNA molecules were obtained per 1 to 10 million input T cells, so each molecule approximated one T cell. The patient libraries were prepared and sequenced with the same protocol used for the earlier healthy control dataset. Within a given batch, samples were prepared together, multiplexed and sequenced on the same HiSeq lane. Regarding the original processing steps: MIGEC handled the raw barcoded reads, throwing out single-read molecular identifier groups before consensus assembly and CDR3 extraction. Clonotype tables were post-analysed with VDJtools, and diversity was normalized by down-sampling all datasets to the smallest sample size. To correct batch-related cross-sample contamination, repertoire overlap clustering matched CDR3 amino acid sequences but not nucleotide sequences. The raw public data were reprocessed by TCRdb itself: fastp quality trimming at Q25, MiXCR clonotype calling, in-frame beta chains only. Merged by CDR3 protein, the rows form single entries marked with the most common genes and DNA. Clone size and V and J calls follow TCRdb, not the original study. Recorded for this sample are some 800,000 distinct CDR3 sequences; 46% of them occurred a single time. 4.9% of the sample is held by the ten biggest clonotypes.

This sequence originates from a girl aged 5-17 years with multiple sclerosis. The sample was blood.

The DNA sequence is as follows: TGTGCCAGCAGTTTGCCGGGACCGGCAAGGAATGAGCAGTTCTTC. Translation gives CASSLPGPARNEQFF. The rearranged chain carries TRBV12-3 or TRBV12-4 and TRBJ2-1, with a tentative D call of TRBD1 or TRBD2, each matching 5 bases. Measured from the cysteine to the phenylalanine, the CDR3 is 15 residues long. The read is trimmed to its CDR3 DNA, 45 bases read in frame from base 1. The germline ends are 16 bases apart after V is trimmed by 3 bases and J by 7 bases.